These T cell receptor beta chains were read from a single sample in a study of blood T cell repertoires in COVID-19. Clones were read by immunoSEQ multiplex PCR, and TCRdb kept only the in-frame ones, dropping some. The top ten clones hold 1.4% of a sample with hundreds of thousands of clones, 86% of them seen once. Sequenced: peripheral blood. Receptors were obtained from a woman in her twenties or thirties with active or convalescent COVID-19. Each CDR3 is given with its conserved first and last residue. D genes are given only for firm matches. Size is omitted from some rows. Given values are once, few, many or a class for expanded clones.

CDR3 DNA	CDR3 protein	J gene	CDR3 length	V gene	D gene	clone size
TGTGCCACCAGCAGCGAGGTCGGAAGCTCTGAAGCTTTCTTT	CATSSEVGSSEAFF	TRBJ1-1	14	TRBV15	.	.
TGTGCCATCAGTGACAAGGGGGCGAGCGATCAGCCCCAGCATTTT	CAISDKGASDQPQHF	TRBJ1-5	15	TRBV10-3	TRBD1	once
TGTGCCAGCAGTGTAAGACAGGGGTCTGAAGCTTTCTTT	CASSVRQGSEAFF	TRBJ1-1	13	TRBV2	TRBD1	.
TGTGCCAGCAGTCCCGGGACACTCACTGAAGCTTTCTTT	CASSPGTLTEAFF	TRBJ1-1	13	TRBV12-3/TRBV12-4	.	.
TGCGCCAGCTCCCGTCAGGGGGATCCTCAAAAACTGTTTTTT	CASSRQGDPQKLFF	TRBJ1-4	14	TRBV5-1	TRBD1	.
TGTGCCAGCTCACCAGACAGAAGCGCGTGGACCCAGTACTTC	CASSPDRSAWTQYF	TRBJ2-5	14	TRBV18	.	.
TGTGCCAGCAGCCAAATCGCCGAGGGCAGTGGCTACGAGCAGTACTTC	CASSQIAEGSGYEQYF	TRBJ2-7	16	TRBV3-1/TRBV3-2	.	.
TGCGCCAGCAGTGACGAGAGGGACTACAATGAGCAGTTCTTC	CASSDERDYNEQFF	TRBJ2-1	14	TRBV10-2	.	.
TGCGCCAGCAGCTTGACATCCGACAGTACCTACGAGCAGTACTTC	CASSLTSDSTYEQYF	TRBJ2-7	15	TRBV5-1	.	few
TGTGCCAGCAGCGCGGGGAGCTCTGGAAACACCATATATTTT	CASSAGSSGNTIYF	TRBJ1-3	14	TRBV2	.	.
TGTGCCAGCAGCGACACAGGTCAGGATGGCTACACCTTC	CASSDTGQDGYTF	TRBJ1-2	13	TRBV7-9	.	.
TGTGCCAGCAGTTTAACGTCCTTTAGCTCCTATAATTCACCCCTCCACTTT	CASSLTSFSSYNSPLHF	TRBJ1-6	17	TRBV27	.	few
TGTGCCAGCAGGCCTTCGGGACAGGGGAATGAGCAGTTCTTC	CASRPSGQGNEQFF	TRBJ2-1	14	TRBV6-5	TRBD1	.
TGTGCCAGCAGCTTATCTGCAGCGGGTGCTTCTGGAAACACCATATATTTT	CASSLSAAGASGNTIYF	TRBJ1-3	17	TRBV7-9	.	many
TGTGCCAGTAGTGCGGGACAGACGATCTCCACGAGTTTT	CASSAGQTISTSF	TRBJ1-4	13	TRBV19	TRBD1	.
TGTGCCAGTAGTATCCGGGACAGGGCAAATCAGCCCCAGCATTTT	CASSIRDRANQPQHF	TRBJ1-5	15	TRBV19	TRBD1	.
TGTGCCAGCTCACCGGCCCGGGACAGGCCGACCTACGAGCAGTACTTC	CASSPARDRPTYEQYF	TRBJ2-7	16	TRBV18	TRBD1	.
TGCGCCAGCGGGCAGACAGGGGAGGGAACTAATGAAAAACTGTTTTTT	CASGQTGEGTNEKLFF	TRBJ1-4	16	TRBV5-1	TRBD1	.
TGTGCCAGTAGTATAAAGCCTCGGGATTCACCCCTCCACTTT	CASSIKPRDSPLHF	TRBJ1-6	14	TRBV19	.	once
TGTGCCAGCAGCACCACAATCAATCAGCCCCAGCATTTT	CASSTTINQPQHF	TRBJ1-5	13	TRBV6-5	.	few
TGCGCCAGCAGGGTACTGAGCTCCTACAATGAGCAGTTCTTC	CASRVLSSYNEQFF	TRBJ2-1	14	TRBV23-1	.	.
TGTGCCTGGGGCCTGGAGGGAGGCGGGCATGAGCAGTTCTTC	CAWGLEGGGHEQFF	TRBJ2-1	14	TRBV30	.	.
TGTGCCAGCACCCACGGCGACAGGATGAACACTGAAGCTTTCTTT	CASTHGDRMNTEAFF	TRBJ1-1	15	TRBV28	.	.
TGTGCCACCCTCAGGCGGGGGGCGATCAATGAGCAGTTCTTC	CATLRRGAINEQFF	TRBJ2-1	14	TRBV19	TRBD2	.
TGTGCCAGCTCAAGCACCCTACAGCGGGGGGGCCCGGGTGAGCAGTTCTTC	CASSSTLQRGGPGEQFF	TRBJ2-1	17	TRBV18	TRBD2	.
TGTGCCAGCAGTAACGACAGGGGGCTTTACGAGCAGTACTTC	CASSNDRGLYEQYF	TRBJ2-7	14	TRBV6-5	TRBD1	.
TGCGCCAGCAGCCAATCGGGGGGCCAAGTGCATCAGCCCCAGCATTTT	CASSQSGGQVHQPQHF	TRBJ1-5	16	TRBV4-1	.	.
TGTGCTAGTGGTGGTACAGGGGCGGACACTGAAGCTTTCTTT	CASGGTGADTEAFF	TRBJ1-1	14	TRBV12-5	TRBD1	.
TGTGCCAGCATGGGACTAGCGGGGGGGCTCCCGGGAGAGACCCAGTACTTC	CASMGLAGGLPGETQYF	TRBJ2-5	17	TRBV7-9	TRBD2	once
TGTGCCAGCAGCTTCCGCGACAATGAGCAGTTCTTC	CASSFRDNEQFF	TRBJ2-1	12	TRBV5-4	.	.
TGTGCCAGCAGTGAAGGACTAGCGGGGGGGAGCTCCTACAATGAGCAGTTCTTC	CASSEGLAGGSSYNEQFF	TRBJ2-1	18	TRBV6-1	TRBD2	.
TGCGCCAGCAGAAGTGGGAGCGGGGGAGAGACCCAGTACTTC	CASRSGSGGETQYF	TRBJ2-5	14	TRBV5-1	TRBD2	.
TGTGCCAGTAAGACAGGGGCTGAAAAACTGTTTTTT	CASKTGAEKLFF	TRBJ1-4	12	TRBV5-6	TRBD1	.
TGTGCCACGAAAGGGTTTGGGGCGCATAGCAATCAGCCCCAGCATTTT	CATKGFGAHSNQPQHF	TRBJ1-5	16	TRBV15	.	few
TGTGCCATCAGGGACAGTTTCTCTGGAAACACCATATATTTT	CAIRDSFSGNTIYF	TRBJ1-3	14	TRBV10-3	.	.
TGTGCCAGTAGTATTTCGACAGTTCTTAATGAAAAACTGTTTTTT	CASSISTVLNEKLFF	TRBJ1-4	15	TRBV19	.	.
TGCGCCAGCAGCCTAAGGGAGACGCTAAATTCACCCCTCCACTTT	CASSLRETLNSPLHF	TRBJ1-6	15	TRBV4-1	.	.
TGTGCCAGCTCACCACGGAATACAGTGTCGGGGGAGCTGTTTTTT	CASSPRNTVSGELFF	TRBJ2-2	15	TRBV18	.	.
TGTGCCAGCAGTTACGAGGACAATGGTTCACCCCTCCACTTT	CASSYEDNGSPLHF	TRBJ1-6	14	TRBV6-5	.	.
TGCGCCAGCATCCCCCTCGGGGGAGGTTCACCCCTCCACTTT	CASIPLGGGSPLHF	TRBJ1-6	14	TRBV10-2	.	few
TGTGCCAGTACCCCCGCCGGGACAGCTAACTATGGCTACACCTTC	CASTPAGTANYGYTF	TRBJ1-2	15	TRBV19	TRBD1	.
TGTGCCAGTAGTCGCGGAGGGCTCTACGAGCAGTACTTC	CASSRGGLYEQYF	TRBJ2-7	13	TRBV19	.	once